What follows are 5 T cell receptor beta chains derived from one specimen sequenced in a study of blood T cell repertoires in COVID-19. Libraries were prepared by immunoSEQ multiplex PCR; TCRdb keeps only in-frame clonotypes and omits some of them. The sample lists about 25,000 clones, more than 65% seen once, with more than 45% in the top ten. The sequenced sample was peripheral blood. The origin of the receptors is a man aged 50 or older with active or convalescent COVID-19.

The V gene is TRBV11-3, the J gene TRBJ2-3; 8 bases map to TRBD1. From germline, CDR1 is SGHNT and CDR2 YENEEA. This CDR3 is built from 13 residues. Trimming cost V 5 bases and J 6 bases; bases outside gene matches: 4. CDR3 in amino acids: CASSSQGADTQYF. The DNA of the CDR3 is TGTGCCAGCAGCAGTCAGGGGGCGGATACGCAGTATTTT.

The rearrangement joins TRBV6-1 to TRBJ2-2; 7 bases map to TRBD1. This CDR3 spans 16 amino acids. V gave up 1 base and J gave up 4 bases; unmatched junction bases: 6. In germline, CDR1 is MNHNS, CDR2 SASEGT. In DNA, the CDR3 is TGTGCCAGCAGTGAAGGACAGGGTTTGACCACCGGGGAGCTGTTTTTT. Translation: CASSEGQGLTTGELFF.

The V call is TRBV5-4, the J call TRBJ1-1; 7 bases agree with TRBD1. This CDR3 region has 16 residues. J lost 5 bases, V lost 0 bases, and 10 bases had no gene match. Germline-derived CDR1 and CDR2 are SGHNT and YYREEE (reference sequence). CDR3 DNA: TGTGCCAGCAGCTTGGGACAGGGTAGGAGTGATACTGAAGCTTTCTTT. It translates to CASSLGQGRSDTEAFF.

This chain uses TRBV9 with TRBJ2-3; D may be TRBD1 (7 bases). In germline, CDR1 is SGDLS, CDR2 YYNGEE. The CDR3 is made up of 16 amino acids. Trimming shortened V by 0 bases and J by 5 bases, and 16 bases separated the two germline ends. The CDR3 region is CASSVAQGGFEDTQYF. The DNA of the CDR3 is TGTGCCAGCAGCGTAGCCCAGGGGGGTTTTGAAGATACGCAGTATTTT.

The chain links TRBV6-1 to TRBJ2-1, with D maybe TRBD1 (5 bases). From germline, CDR1 is MNHNS and CDR2 SASEGT. V lost 2 bases and J lost 8, with 10 bases in between. There are 13 residues in the CDR3. The CDR3 DNA is TGTGCCAGCAGTGAATCAGGGCAGCATGAGCAGTTCTTC. Translation gives CASSESGQHEQFF.